The rows below give T cell receptor beta chains drawn from one sample of a study of control samples from healthy donors and cancer patients. Profiled with immunoSEQ multiplex PCR; TCRdb holds only in-frame clones, not every one. This sample has tens of thousands of clones, with 70% to 85% found just once. The sequencing input was PBMCs. The receptors were sampled from a man between 60 and 75 years old with head and neck cancer. The conserved cysteine and the conserved F or W are not part of the CDR3 here.

v_gene	CDR3aa
TRBV6-5	ASSYSVGSGELF
TRBV7-9	ASSLEGGGRTEAF
TRBV27	ASSLRTGSEAF
TRBV5-1	ASSLEYGYEQY
TRBV27	ASTPGRNAYEQY
TRBV6-5	ASPAPGLGNNEQF
TRBV7-8	ASSPRLNQPQH
TRBV6-5	ASSYSGTTLQY
TRBV28	ASSFERGGSGNTIY
TRBV7-6	ASSLTPPGGSRQPQH
TRBV5-1	ASSLDGSGASSYEQY
TRBV6-2/TRBV6-3	ASSSGGAEHEQY
TRBV9	ASSARQGEVNEQF
TRBV11-3	ASSKRADTQY
TRBV13	ASSRQMNTGELF
TRBV9	ASSVDGAGSYEQY
TRBV9	ASSVNLGTEAF
TRBV27	ASRGGTFTGELF
TRBV5-1	ASSLAGTGTGEQY
TRBV7-9	ASSLTGGAETQY
TRBV5-6	ASSYFLTSGSPTGELF
TRBV7-8	ASSTAPGVTQY
TRBV28	ASSLFGGQGGSYT
TRBV4-3	ASSRMENTEAF
TRBV28	ASSPPRAGTDTQY
TRBV29-1	SVEDGLGAEAF
TRBV28	ASSPGTGAKNIQY
TRBV5-1	ASSGGDSFGETQY
TRBV7-3	ASSPSRNNEQF
TRBV15	ATSTGTSGIREQF
TRBV5-4	ASSLPGPTEAF
TRBV7-8	ASSLRSGSSYEQY
TRBV20-1	SASGTGEAF
TRBV7-9	ASSWESSYNEQF
TRBV30	AWSVQRTTFYTGELF
TRBV30	AWDGGTQSSYEQY
TRBV7-3	ASSMTENTGELF
TRBV27	ASSLPAFRPGHRTPYEQY
TRBV11-1	ASSPGQKIGELF
TRBV7-9	ASSPDGRTNYGYT
TRBV5-4	ASSPQGWDNYGYT
TRBV5-1	ASSSTGVYTEAF
TRBV4-2	ASSQDELAGVRGEQY
TRBV5-5	ASSLRLGQSEKLF
TRBV27	ASSIQGSTEAF
TRBV4-2	ASSPPSGSYNEQF
TRBV5-1	ASSPLATANTEAF
TRBV28	ASMVPGYEQY
TRBV12-3/TRBV12-4	ASGTHRNQPQH